The 31 T cell receptor beta chains below were found in one sample sequenced in a study of OX40 agonist ivuxolimab in advanced cancers. Method: immunoSEQ multiplex PCR; TCRdb's copy keeps in-frame clones and lacks some. The sample includes roughly 75,000 clones, 86% of them seen just once. The source was CD4+ or CD8+ T cells sorted from blood, collected in a trial of the OX40 agonist ivuxolimab. Receptor source: an adult with an advanced solid tumor such as melanoma, head and neck, liver or kidney cancer.

This clone was detected only a few times. CDR3 loop: CASSPKTGGLSNEKLFF. The CDR3 DNA is TGCGCCAGCAGCCCAAAGACAGGGGGCCTATCTAATGAAAAACTGTTTTTT. V gene TRBV4-1 combines with J gene TRBJ1-4; 10 bases line up with TRBD1. After removal of 4 bases from V and 3 bases from J, the junction contained 8 bases not matched to a gene. Germline loops: CDR1 MGHRA, CDR2 YSYEKL. This CDR3 spans 17 amino acids.

The V gene is TRBV11-2, the J gene TRBJ2-6; a possible D gene is TRBD1 (6 bases). CDR1 is SGHAT and CDR2 is FQNNGV in the germline V gene. V was shortened by 0 bases and J by 2 bases, with 14 bases between the two germline ends. There are 18 residues in the CDR3. CDR3 DNA: TGTGCCAGCAGCTTAGATAGGGCCAACAGGGCTGGGGCCAACGTCCTGACTTTC. Translating gives CASSLDRANRAGANVLTF.

A single count supports this clone. The rearrangement links TRBV10-3 to TRBJ1-1; 7 positions match TRBD1. Germline V gene data show CDR1 as ENHRY and CDR2 as SYGVKD. With 1 base clipped from V and 3 bases from J, the junction kept 2 bases outside the gene matches. This CDR3 has 14 residues. CDR3 loop: CAISEWTGHTEAFF. The CDR3 DNA follows: TGTGCCATCAGTGAGTGGACAGGCCACACTGAAGCTTTCTTT.

The chain combines TRBV4-2 with TRBJ1-1; 11 bases are shared with TRBD1. The germline V gene has CDR1 LGHNA and CDR2 YNFKEQ. The CDR3 runs 15 residues. V dropped 0 bases and J dropped 11; count of bases not matched to a gene: 8. The chain's CDR3 is CASSQDGGQGVRAFF. CDR3 coding DNA: TGTGCCAGCAGCCAAGATGGGGGACAGGGGGTGAGGGCTTTCTTT.

The chain is built from TRBV4-3 and TRBJ1-4; D is possibly TRBD1 (5 bases). There are 16 residues in the CDR3. CDR1 and CDR2 (germline): LGHNA, YSLEER. V was cut by 5 bases and J by 0 bases, with 13 bases left in between. CDR3 loop: CASSAGALSTNEKLFF. The CDR3 nucleotides are TGCGCCAGCAGCGCCGGGGCCCTATCAACTAATGAAAAACTGTTTTTT.

The V and J genes are TRBV7-2 and TRBJ1-2, with 7 bases identical to TRBD1. The CDR3 runs to 17 residues. Germline values: CDR1 SGHTA, CDR2 FQGNSA. The ends lost 1 base at V and 1 base at J; junction bases unmatched: 9. CDR3 sequence reads: CASSLDPAGTVNYGYTF. CDR3 bases: TGTGCCAGCAGCTTAGACCCTGCCGGGACAGTTAACTATGGCTACACCTTC.

The chain employs TRBV2 and TRBJ1-5; D possibly corresponds to TRBD1 (6 bases). The V end was cut by 2 bases, the J end by 6 bases, with 11 bases between. Germline loops: CDR1 SNHLY, CDR2 FYNNEI. There are 14 residues in the CDR3. This CDR3 reads CASSEQGGGQPQHF. As DNA, the CDR3 is TGTGCCAGCAGTGAACAGGGAGGGGGTCAGCCCCAGCATTTT.

The count of this clone is one. The DNA for the CDR3 is TGTGCCATTTTTACAGGGGCTTCCACCGGGGAGCTGTTTTTT. This sequence encodes CAIFTGASTGELFF. The chain uses TRBV10-3 and TRBJ2-2; TRBD1 agrees at 7 bases. The CDR3 is 14 amino acids. V dropped 9 bases and J dropped 4; count of bases not matched to a gene: 8. Germline assignment: CDR1 ENHRY and CDR2 SYGVKD.

The V and J genes are TRBV18 and TRBJ1-1; TRBD1 aligns across 7 bases. The CDR3 runs 14 residues. With 1 base clipped from V and 6 bases from J, the junction kept 5 bases outside the gene matches. CDR1 is KGHSH and CDR2 is LQKENI in the germline V gene. In DNA, the CDR3 is TGTGCCAGCTCACCACGGGAAGGGGGCTCTGAAGCTTTCTTT. This gives the protein CASSPREGGSEAFF. Combining the CDR3 with reference TRBV18 and TRBJ1-1 gives the whole variable domain NAGVMQNPRHLVRRRGQEARLRCSPMKGHSHVYWYRQLPEEGLKFMVYLQKENIIDESGMPKERFSAEFPKEGPSILRIQQVVRGDSAAYFCASSPREGGSEAFFGQGTRLTVV.

The rearrangement links TRBV6-6 to TRBJ1-3, with 7 positions matching TRBD1. Per the germline V gene, CDR1 is MNHNY and CDR2 is SVGAGI (reference sequence). V was pared by 5 bases and J by 5 bases, with 9 bases of the junction left unmatched. The CDR3 contains 15 residues. The DNA for the CDR3 is TGTGCCAGCAGTCGGCGACAGGGAGTGAGAAACACCATATATTTT. Its protein product is CASSRRQGVRNTIYF.

The CDR3 sequence: CSVEQDKTGQFF. CDR3 sequence (DNA): TGCAGCGTTGAACAGGATAAGACAGGGCAGTTCTTC. The V gene is TRBV29-1, the J gene TRBJ2-1, with D possibly TRBD1 on 6 matching bases. Germline V lookup: CDR1 SQVTM, CDR2 ANQGSEA. V was trimmed by 2 bases and J by 12 bases, leaving 14 bases between them. The CDR3 totals 12 residues.

This clone showed up just a few times. The chain recombines TRBV2 with TRBJ2-3, with 9 bases fitting TRBD2. This CDR3 is 14 amino acids long. CDR1 is SNHLY, CDR2 FYNNEI, per germline. Trimming cost V 6 bases and J 2 bases; bases outside gene matches: 3. CDR3 residues: CASRAGGITDTQYF. In DNA, the CDR3 is TGTGCCAGCAGGGCGGGAGGGATCACAGATACGCAGTATTTT.

The chain has TRBV19 and TRBJ2-3, with TRBD2 as a possible D gene (6 bases). Per germline, CDR1 LNHDA and CDR2 SQIVND (reference sequence). The CDR3 covers 16 residues. V lost 5 bases and J 3 bases, leaving 18 bases between the germline ends. The CDR3 reads CASSPQYGGLTDTQYF. CDR3 nucleotide sequence: TGTGCCAGTAGTCCTCAGTACGGGGGACTGACAGATACGCAGTATTTT.

The V gene is TRBV11-2, the J gene TRBJ2-1, with D perhaps matching TRBD1 (6 bases). Germline V gene sequence: CDR1 SGHAT, CDR2 FQNNGV. The V gene lost 3 bases and the J gene lost 0 bases, with 12 bases spanning the gap. This CDR3 contains 16 residues. Here the CDR3 reads CASSLRQDSSYNEQFF. DNA for the CDR3: TGTGCCAGCAGCTTGAGACAGGATAGCTCCTACAATGAGCAGTTCTTC.

This clone was observed once. The V and J genes are TRBV11-1 and TRBJ2-5, with D perhaps given as TRBD1 or TRBD2 (5 bases each). The ends were cut back, 0 bases at V and 4 bases at J, with 9 bases in the middle. CDR3 length: 14 amino acids. Germline CDR1 SGHAT, CDR2 FQDESV (reference sequence). CDR3 in amino acids: CASSLALRGETQYF. Written as DNA, the CDR3 is TGTGCCAGCAGCTTAGCGTTGAGGGGAGAGACCCAGTACTTC.

The gene calls are TRBV5-1 and TRBJ1-1; TRBD1 aligns across 7 bases. The CDR3 totals 15 residues. With V trimmed by 8 bases and J by 1 base, 11 bases remained unmatched. Germline V gene sequence: CDR1 SGHRS, CDR2 YFSETQ. The CDR3 DNA is TGCGCCAGGGCCCAAGAGGGGGCGCCGAACACTGAAGCTTTCTTT. It specifies CARAQEGAPNTEAFF.

The J gene is TRBJ2-5, the V gene TRBV5-1; TRBD2 might be the D (6 bases). In germline, CDR1 is SGHRS, CDR2 YFSETQ. Trimming took 2 bases from V and 5 from J, leaving 10 bases between them. The CDR3 loop spans 13 amino acids. The CDR3 loop reads CASSFGGSETQYF. CDR3 bases: TGCGCCAGCAGCTTTGGGGGGTCGGAGACCCAGTACTTC.

In regard to this clone: A read error may account for a junction end that differs from germline. Other DNA sequences within the sample encode an identical CDR3. This chain links TRBV18 with TRBJ1-5; 10 bases agree with TRBD1. This CDR3 region has 15 residues. Germline V gene lookup returns CDR1 KGHSH and CDR2 LQKENI. The CDR3 spells CASSPTGTGVQPQHF. The DNA of the CDR3 is TGCGCCAGCTCACCTACCGGGACAGGGGTTCAGCCCCAGCATTTT.

This clone showed up just a few times. The J gene is TRBJ2-7, the V gene TRBV20-1; no reliable D call. Germline V gene data show CDR1 as DFQATT and CDR2 as SNEGSKA (reference sequence). Trimming shortened V by 3 bases and J by 6 bases, and 9 bases separated the two germline ends. The CDR3 covers 11 residues. CDR3 loop: CSASQAREQYF. The CDR3 bases are TGCAGTGCTAGTCAAGCTCGCGAGCAGTACTTC.

This clone appeared a single time. The V and J genes are TRBV2 and TRBJ1-4; 7 nucleotides agree with TRBD1. CDR3 length: 15 amino acids. The germline V gene has CDR1 SNHLY and CDR2 FYNNEI. The trim removed 6 bases at V and 4 bases at J, leaving 8 bases unmatched. The CDR3 here is CASRRLQGSNEKLFF. The DNA for the CDR3 is TGTGCCAGCAGGAGATTACAGGGGAGTAATGAAAAACTGTTTTTT.

This sequence joins TRBV7-8 and TRBJ1-1; no clear D gene. The V gene's germline CDR1 is SGHVS and CDR2 FQNEAQ. V was cut by 1 base and J by 0 bases, with 3 bases left in between. The CDR3 length is 13 residues. CDR3 protein: CASSLVMNTEAFF. The DNA for the CDR3 is TGTGCCAGCAGCTTAGTGATGAACACTGAAGCTTTCTTT.

The gene calls are TRBV6-6 and TRBJ1-1, with D tentatively TRBD1 (5 bases). Germline assignment: CDR1 MNHNY and CDR2 SVGAGI (reference sequence). The V and J ends lost 1 base and 6 bases respectively, with 6 bases between them. This CDR3 has 12 amino acids. The CDR3 region has the DNA TGTGCCAGCAGTTACTGGGGCCCTGAAGCTTTCTTT. Residues: CASSYWGPEAFF.

V and J are TRBV5-1 and TRBJ2-7; D tentatively fits TRBD1 or TRBD2 (6 bases each). The CDR3 is 15 residues long. V lost 4 bases and J 6 bases, leaving 20 bases between the germline ends. Germline loops: CDR1 SGHRS, CDR2 YFSETQ. CDR3 in DNA: TGCGCCAGCAGCCCCACGTCGGGGGCGTTCGGCGAGCAGTACTTC. It translates to CASSPTSGAFGEQYF.

V usage is TRBV7-2 and J usage is TRBJ2-5, with 9 positions matching TRBD2. CDR3 length equals 14 residues. Losses at the gene ends were 1 base for V and 9 bases for J; bases not matched to a gene: 6. From germline, CDR1 is SGHTA and CDR2 FQGNSA. The CDR3 DNA reads as TGTGCCAGCAGCTTAGATCCTAGCGGGGTGTCCCAGTACTTC. Translation: CASSLDPSGVSQYF.

This chain uses TRBV7-2 with TRBJ1-2; 9 bases match TRBD1. The CDR3 runs to 16 residues. V was pared by 5 bases and J by 2 bases, with 9 bases of the junction left unmatched. Germline lookup yields CDR1 SGHTA and CDR2 FQGNSA. Here the CDR3 DNA reads TGTGCCAGCAGCCAGAGGTTGGGACAGGGAAACTATGGCTACACCTTC. Translating gives CASSQRLGQGNYGYTF.

The CDR3 spells CASSKDRDQPQHF. The CDR3 nucleotides read TGTGCCAGTAGTAAGGACAGGGATCAGCCCCAGCATTTT. The rearrangement links TRBV19 to TRBJ1-5, with 8 positions matching TRBD1. This CDR3 has 13 residues. Per germline, CDR1 LNHDA and CDR2 SQIVND (reference sequence). Trimming took 4 bases from V and 5 from J; bases not matched to a gene: 1.

The chain carries TRBV30 and TRBJ2-3; unclear D gene. The germline V gene encodes CDR1 GTSNPN and CDR2 SVGIG (reference sequence). CDR3 length: 12 residues. V was pared by 0 bases and J by 5 bases, with 6 bases between. The CDR3, as DNA: TGTGCCTGGAGTGTAGCCGAAGATACGCAGTATTTT. Translated: CAWSVAEDTQYF.

V is TRBV27 and J is TRBJ1-5; tentatively, D is TRBD1 (5 bases). Germline-derived CDR1 and CDR2 are MNHEY and SMNVEV (reference sequence). Trimming shortened V by 6 bases and J by 4 bases, and 13 bases separated the two germline ends. CDR3 length: 14 amino acids. CDR3 in DNA: TGTGCCAGCAGCACGGGACGGCCTAATCAGCCCCAGCATTTT. It is translated as CASSTGRPNQPQHF.

J is TRBJ2-1 and V is TRBV25-1; D is possibly TRBD2 (6 bases). Germline loops: CDR1 MGHDK, CDR2 SYGVNS. V was shortened by 6 bases and J by 15 bases, with 24 bases between the two germline ends. CDR3 length: 14 residues. The chain's CDR3 is CASSAGGARKGGFF. CDR3 nucleotides: TGTGCCAGCAGCGCCGGGGGAGCAAGAAAGGGAGGGTTCTTC.

The chain recombines TRBV11-3 with TRBJ2-3; 8 positions match TRBD1. CDR3 size: 16 residues. The V gene's germline CDR1 is SGHNT and CDR2 YENEEA. V was clipped by 5 bases and J by 3 bases; unmatched bases: 10. CDR3 sequence reads: CASSEGVDRATDTQYF. The DNA for the CDR3 is TGTGCCAGCAGCGAAGGGGTGGACAGGGCGACAGATACGCAGTATTTT.

CDR3 nucleotides: TGTGCCAGCAGTTTTACCCTTACGGGGAATGAGCAGTTCTTC. Amino acids: CASSFTLTGNEQFF. The chain is built from TRBV27 and TRBJ2-1; TRBD2 is a possible D gene (5 bases). CDR1 and CDR2 from the germline V gene are MNHEY and SMNVEV (reference sequence). Trimming took off 3 bases at V and 7 bases at J, with 13 bases between the two ends. The CDR3 runs to 14 residues.